The TCR beta chain described here comes from a study of tumour-infiltrating T cells in Burkitt lymphoma. CDR1 SGHRS and CDR2 YFSETQ come from the germline V gene. The ends lost 4 bases at V and 1 base at J; junction bases unmatched: 7. The CDR3 is 15 residues long. Method: immunoSEQ multiplex PCR; TCRdb's copy keeps in-frame clones and lacks some. The sample holds approximately 15,000 clones, about 80% seen once. The sequencing sample was made of tumor tissue. The TCR sequence derives from a human donor with diffuse large B-cell lymphoma. The chain links TRBV5-1 to TRBJ2-7; 8 nucleotides match TRBD1. The CDR3 reads CASSRTGPPSYEQYF. CDR3 in DNA: TGCGCCAGCAGCAGGACAGGGCCTCCTTCCTACGAGCAGTACTTC.